These 15 T cell receptor beta chains were sequenced from one sample in a study of molecular identifiers for immune sequencing clone quantification. TCRdb ran MiXCR on the PCR reads and lists one entry per CDR3 protein. Of 250,000 to 350,000 distinct CDR3 sequences listed, about 22% are singletons. What was sequenced was naive CD8+ T cells from blood, with Jurkat cell RNA spiked in. The subset is: FACS-sorted CD8+CD4-CCR7+CD45RA+ naive T cells. The receptors originated from a human donor in good health. Some libraries in this study had Jurkat cell RNA spiked in.

This clonotype was found many times. The chain carries TRBV24-1 and TRBJ1-2; no clear D gene. The CDR3 has 13 residues. In germline, CDR1 is KGHDR, CDR2 SFDVKD. Trimming removed 2 bases at V and 5 bases at J, with 8 bases between. In nucleotides, the CDR3 is TGTGCCACCAGTGATTCGCCGGATTATGGCTACACCTTC. This translates into CATSDSPDYGYTF.

This clonotype was found a few times. The chain has TRBV6-5 and TRBJ2-5, with 11 bases that match TRBD1. The J segment lost 5 bases and the V segment lost 6 bases, leaving 8 bases of the junction unmatched. The length of the CDR3 is 15 residues. The germline CDR1 and CDR2 sequences are MNHEY and SVGAGI. CDR3 nucleotide sequence: TGTGCCAGCAGGACAAGGACAGGGGGCGCTGAGACCCAGTACTTC. It yields the protein CASRTRTGGAETQYF.

This clonotype has at least ten counts. The chain uses TRBV6-6 and TRBJ2-1; 9 bases are shared with TRBD2. The CDR3 has 14 amino acids. The germline V gene has CDR1 MNHNY and CDR2 SVGAGI (reference sequence). Unmatched junction bases numbered 13, after V lost 9 bases and J lost 10 bases. The CDR3 reads CASRGGGAGDEQFF. The CDR3, as DNA: TGTGCCAGTCGAGGCGGGGGGGCGGGGGACGAGCAGTTCTTC.

Details on this clonotype: This may be a read error, as it is one base from a much larger clone. This chain joins TRBV9 and TRBJ2-1; TRBD2 aligns across 13 bases. The ends lost 7 bases at V and 6 bases at J; junction bases unmatched: 7. The CDR3 is 15 residues long. CDR1 is SGDLS and CDR2 is YYNGEE in the germline V gene. CDR3 bases: TGTGCCAGCGGCGAACTAGCGGGGGGGCCCAATGAGCAGTTCTTC. Its protein product is CASGELAGGPNEQFF.

About this clonotype: The CDR3 end shows no conserved phenylalanine or tryptophan, and so a read error is likely. This sequence joins TRBV6-2 or TRBV6-3 and TRBJ1-4, with a possible D match to TRBD1 (5 bases). The CDR3 is 18 amino acids. The germline V gene has CDR1 MNHEY and CDR2 SVGEGT. Trimming removed 2 bases at V and 7 bases at J, with 23 bases between. Here the CDR3 reads CASSYGPLAGVYTEKLFL. The CDR3 nucleotides are TGTGCCAGCAGTTACGGCCCTTTAGCGGGGGTCTACACTGAAAAACTGTTTCTT.

There are a few counts of this clonotype. This sequence joins TRBV11-2 and TRBJ1-4; 7 nucleotides align to TRBD1. V was pared by 5 bases and J by 8 bases, with 11 bases of the junction left unmatched. CDR1 is SGHAT and CDR2 is FQNNGV in the germline V gene. The CDR3 spans 15 residues. The CDR3 loop is CASSPEDRVTEKLFF. In DNA form, the CDR3 reads TGTGCCAGCAGCCCAGAAGACAGGGTTACAGAAAAACTGTTTTTT.

This clonotype was detected many times. The chain carries TRBV29-1 and TRBJ2-1, with 10 bases matching TRBD1. The CDR3 length is 14 residues. Germline V gene sequence: CDR1 SQVTM, CDR2 ANQGSEA. V lost 0 bases and J lost 8; bases outside the gene matches: 4. The CDR3 sequence is CSVEEFGTGDEQFF. The CDR3 nucleotides read TGCAGCGTTGAAGAATTCGGGACAGGGGATGAGCAGTTCTTC.

This clonotype was seen repeatedly, ten times or more. The chain couples TRBV19 to TRBJ1-1; a possible D gene is TRBD1 (6 bases). Germline assignment: CDR1 LNHDA and CDR2 SQIVND (reference sequence). Trimming pared 8 bases from V and 0 bases from J, leaving 16 bases between. The CDR3 has 15 amino acids. The CDR3 sequence is CASLREGEMNTEAFF. CDR3 DNA: TGTGCCAGTTTACGGGAGGGGGAGATGAACACTGAAGCTTTCTTT.

This clonotype has a handful of counts. The gene calls are TRBV14 and TRBJ2-3, with 7 bases fitting TRBD1. V lost 4 bases, J lost 0 bases, and 4 bases stayed unmatched. Germline values: CDR1 SGHDN, CDR2 FVKESK. The CDR3 length is 15 residues. CDR3 sequence: CASSRTGDSTDTQYF. DNA of the CDR3: TGTGCCAGCAGCCGGACAGGAGATAGCACAGATACGCAGTATTTT.

At least ten counts were recorded for this clonotype. This chain links TRBV30 with TRBJ1-1; TRBD1 might be the D (6 bases). Looked up from germline, CDR1 is GTSNPN and CDR2 is SVGIG (reference sequence). The germline V and J ends were trimmed by 0 bases and 4 bases, with 9 bases remaining between them. This CDR3 comprises 13 residues. The DNA for the CDR3 is TGTGCCTGGAGTGTAGTAGGGGGCACTGAAGCTTTCTTT. This sequence encodes CAWSVVGGTEAFF. Filled out from reference TRBV30 and TRBJ1-1, the complete variable domain reads SQTIHQWPATLVQPVGSPLSLECTVEGTSNPNLYWYRQAAGRGLQLLFYSVGIGQISSEVPQNLSASRPQDRQFILSSKKLLLSDSGFYLCAWSVVGGTEAFFGQGTRLTVV.

This clonotype occurred many times. V is TRBV20-1 and J is TRBJ2-3; D call uncertain. This CDR3 is built from 11 residues. Germline CDR1 reads DFQATT; CDR2 reads SNEGSKA (reference sequence). The germline V and J ends were trimmed by 3 bases and 5 bases, with 6 bases remaining between them. The CDR3 DNA follows: TGCAGTGCTAGGGACGGAGATACGCAGTATTTT. Amino acid sequence: CSARDGDTQYF.

This clonotype was observed many times. The genes are TRBV20-1 and TRBJ2-3; D possibly uses TRBD1 or TRBD2 (5 bases each). Per germline, CDR1 DFQATT and CDR2 SNEGSKA (reference sequence). The CDR3 is 16 residues long. V lost 6 bases to trimming and J lost 0 bases, with 19 bases between them. The CDR3 reads CSAGVYRAPSTDTQYF. CDR3 sequence (DNA): TGCAGTGCGGGGGTATATCGGGCTCCTAGCACAGATACGCAGTATTTT.

The chain combines TRBV4-2 with TRBJ2-1, with 12 bases lining up with TRBD2. The V gene's germline CDR1 is LGHNA and CDR2 YNFKEQ. V trimming: 2 bases; J trimming: 6 bases; junction bases outside the gene matches: 2. The CDR3 length is 15 residues. The chain's CDR3 is CASSQLAGGVNEQFF. CDR3 DNA sequence: TGTGCCAGCAGCCAACTAGCGGGGGGGGTCAATGAGCAGTTCTTC.

This clonotype came up many times. The chain couples TRBV2 to TRBJ2-3, with 9 bases fitting TRBD2. The CDR3 has 15 amino acids. Germline lookup yields CDR1 SNHLY and CDR2 FYNNEI. The ends lost 7 bases at V and 7 bases at J; junction bases unmatched: 12. CDR3 in amino acids: CASTASGLALYTQYF. The CDR3 DNA sequence: TGTGCCAGCACCGCCTCGGGACTAGCTCTGTATACGCAGTATTTT.

This clonotype was picked up many times. The chain combines TRBV7-8 with TRBJ2-7, with TRBD1 matching 7 bases. The V gene's germline CDR1 is SGHVS and CDR2 FQNEAQ. The V segment lost 2 bases and the J segment 2 bases; nucleotides outside the gene matches: 6. The CDR3 is 15 amino acids. CDR3 nucleotide sequence: TGTGCCAGCAGCTTAACCGGGACAGTCACCTACGAGCAGTACTTC. Translation gives CASSLTGTVTYEQYF.